Sequencing of this T cell receptor (beta chain) was carried out in a study of cytomegalovirus exposure and HLA in healthy donors. Study findings and constraints: A later analysis showed HLA-associated TCR beta chains outstripping equally common others in clonal expansion. Investigators reported approximately 150 TCR beta chains as tied to cytomegalovirus. Fewer N-insertions than the roughly 650-donor mean were reportedly shown by an Asian-associated ancestry cluster in a later analysis.

After removal of 1 base from V and 6 bases from J, the junction contained 0 bases not matched to a gene. Germline V CDR1 and CDR2: SEHNR, FQNEAQ (reference sequence). This CDR3 is built from 13 residues. 13 Jbeta primers and 60 Vbeta primers were used for the PCR. Original analysis: Among the unique TCR beta chains that a later analysis counted, 75 million to 85 million in all, 10 million to 14 million were shared. Clones were sequenced by immunoSEQ multiplex PCR, and TCRdb holds only the in-frame ones, with some missing. V and J calls and clone size are copied from that table; D and trimming were computed from the DNA. The sample yields under 300,000 clones, 80% to 95% seen once. A remark on this clone: Its cognate antigen is unknown.

The chain is built from TRBV7-9 and TRBJ2-1; 7 bases map to TRBD1. Input material: PBMCs. This receptor was obtained from a girl aged 2-10 years in good health and CMV-seronegative. This CDR3 is CASSLGTGNEQFF. The CDR3 DNA reads TGTGCCAGCAGCTTAGGGACAGGCAATGAGCAGTTCTTC.